The present T cell receptor (beta chain) was sequenced within a study of T cell responses to AZD1222 COVID-19 vaccine. Overall study results and limits: The sample set comprised mostly white British donors with more females, and clonal diversity was possibly underestimated.

Generated by immunoSEQ multiplex PCR, the TCRdb table keeps only in-frame clones and is missing some. The data hold about 140,000 clones, with 92% observed a single time. The CDR3 totals 15 residues. CDR1 is LNHNV, CDR2 YYDKDF, per germline (reference sequence). Trimming removed 1 base at V and 4 bases at J, with 14 bases between. On this clone itself: No antigen is known for it.

The starting material was peripheral blood, obtained on day 0 of AZD1222 vaccination. J is TRBJ2-7 and V is TRBV15, with D perhaps matching TRBD1 or TRBD2 (5 bases each). The clonotype originates from an adult in good health. In nucleotides, the CDR3 is TGTGCCACCAGCAGAGGCCTCGGGACCTATTACGAGCAGTACTTC. It is translated as CATSRGLGTYYEQYF.